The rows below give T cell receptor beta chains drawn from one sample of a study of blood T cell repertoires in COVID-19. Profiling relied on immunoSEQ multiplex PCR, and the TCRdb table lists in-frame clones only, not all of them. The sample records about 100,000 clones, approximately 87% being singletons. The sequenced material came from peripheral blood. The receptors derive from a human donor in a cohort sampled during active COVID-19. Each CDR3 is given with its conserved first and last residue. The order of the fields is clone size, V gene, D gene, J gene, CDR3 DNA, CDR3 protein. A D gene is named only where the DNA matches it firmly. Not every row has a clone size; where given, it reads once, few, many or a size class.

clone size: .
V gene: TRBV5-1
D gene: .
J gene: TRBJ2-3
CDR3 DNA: TGCGCCAGCAGCTTGGTGGCCTTATACACAGATACGCAGTATTTT
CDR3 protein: CASSLVALYTDTQYF

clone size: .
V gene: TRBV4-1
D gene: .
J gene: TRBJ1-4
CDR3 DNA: TGCGCCAGCAGCCTAACAGGGCAGGATGAAAAACTGTTTTTT
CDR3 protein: CASSLTGQDEKLFF

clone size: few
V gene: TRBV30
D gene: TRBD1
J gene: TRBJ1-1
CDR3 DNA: TGTGCCTGGAGTCCACAGGGGGCCACTGAAGCTTTCTTT
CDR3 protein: CAWSPQGATEAFF

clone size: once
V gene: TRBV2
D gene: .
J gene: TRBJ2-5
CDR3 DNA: TGTGCCAGCAGTGACCCAGGGGCTTGGGGAGAGACCCAGTACTTC
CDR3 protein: CASSDPGAWGETQYF

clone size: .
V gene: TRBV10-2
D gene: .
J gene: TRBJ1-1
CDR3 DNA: TGCGCCAGCAGTACAAGGAACACTGAAGCTTTCTTT
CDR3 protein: CASSTRNTEAFF

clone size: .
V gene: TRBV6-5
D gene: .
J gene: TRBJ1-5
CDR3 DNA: TGTGCCAGCAGTCCCGGGTATGAGCAGCATTTT
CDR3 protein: CASSPGYEQHF

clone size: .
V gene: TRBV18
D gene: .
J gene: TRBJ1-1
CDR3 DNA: TGTGCCAGCTCACCAGGGCTTTTGAACACTGAAGCTTTCTTT
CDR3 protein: CASSPGLLNTEAFF

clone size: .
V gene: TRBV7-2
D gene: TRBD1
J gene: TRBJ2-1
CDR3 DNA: TGTGCCAGCAGCCGGGACAGGTTTTCTCGTGAGCAGTTCTTC
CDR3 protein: CASSRDRFSREQFF

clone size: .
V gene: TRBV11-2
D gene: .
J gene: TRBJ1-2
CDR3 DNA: TGTGCCAGCAGCTACGGGACTGCTGGAGATGGCTACACCTTC
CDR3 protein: CASSYGTAGDGYTF

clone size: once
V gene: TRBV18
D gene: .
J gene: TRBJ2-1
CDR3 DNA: TGTGCCAGCTCACGTGACATTTACAATGAGCAGTTCTTC
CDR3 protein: CASSRDIYNEQFF

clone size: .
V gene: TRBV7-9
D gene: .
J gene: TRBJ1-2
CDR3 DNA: TGTGCCAGCAGCTTAAGCGGCATCGGCGGCTACACCTTC
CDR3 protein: CASSLSGIGGYTF

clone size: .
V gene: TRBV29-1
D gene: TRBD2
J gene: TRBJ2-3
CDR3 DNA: TGCAGCGTTCGAGCGGGGACTAGCACAGATACGCAGTATTTT
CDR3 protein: CSVRAGTSTDTQYF

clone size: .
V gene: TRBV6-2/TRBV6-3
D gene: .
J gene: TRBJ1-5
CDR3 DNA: TGTGCCAGCAGTCGGGGGGCTCAGCCCCAGCATTTT
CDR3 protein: CASSRGAQPQHF

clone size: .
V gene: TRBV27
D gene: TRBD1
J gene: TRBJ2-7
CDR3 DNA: TGTGCCAGCAGTTTCATCCGGGACAGGGGCTACGAGCAGTACTTC
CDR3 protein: CASSFIRDRGYEQYF

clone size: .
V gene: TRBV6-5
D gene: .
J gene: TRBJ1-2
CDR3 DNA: TGTGCCGGTCGACAGTCGTATGACTACACCTTC
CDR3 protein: CAGRQSYDYTF

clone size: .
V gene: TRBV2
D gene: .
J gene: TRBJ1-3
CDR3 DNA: TGTGCCAGCAGCCCGACAGACTCTGGAAACACCATATATTTT
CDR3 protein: CASSPTDSGNTIYF

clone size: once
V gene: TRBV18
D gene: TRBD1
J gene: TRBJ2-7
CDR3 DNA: TGTGCCAGCTCACCTATGATCGCGGACAGGGGGTCCTACGAGCAGTACTTC
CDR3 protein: CASSPMIADRGSYEQYF

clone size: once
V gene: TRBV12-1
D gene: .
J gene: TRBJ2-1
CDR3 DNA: TGTGCCAGCAGCCCCGGACTAGCGGGAGGACTCGCCAATGAGCAGTTCTTC
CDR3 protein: CASSPGLAGGLANEQFF

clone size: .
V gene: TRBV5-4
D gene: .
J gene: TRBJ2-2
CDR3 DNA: TGTGCCAGCAGCATAGCTTCAGGAGGGGTCACCGGGGAGCTGTTTTTT
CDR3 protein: CASSIASGGVTGELFF

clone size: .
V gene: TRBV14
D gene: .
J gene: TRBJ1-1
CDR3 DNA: TGTGCCAGCAGCCACCCCCGGACAGTATTTAACACTGAAGCTTTCTTT
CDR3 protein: CASSHPRTVFNTEAFF

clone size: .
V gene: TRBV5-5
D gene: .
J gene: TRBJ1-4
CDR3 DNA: TGTGCCAGCAGCCCCGGTAGTTCAACTAATGAAAAACTGTTTTTT
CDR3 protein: CASSPGSSTNEKLFF

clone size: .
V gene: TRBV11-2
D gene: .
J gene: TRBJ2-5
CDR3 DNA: TGTGCCAGCAGCTTACTGAGGAGTGGGGAGACCCAGTACTTC
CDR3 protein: CASSLLRSGETQYF

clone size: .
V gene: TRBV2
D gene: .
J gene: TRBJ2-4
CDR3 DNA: TGTGCCAGCAGTGAAGGTTGGAGGGCAGGAAACGTTCAGTACTTC
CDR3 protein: CASSEGWRAGNVQYF

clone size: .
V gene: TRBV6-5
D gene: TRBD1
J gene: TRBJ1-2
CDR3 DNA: TGTGCCAGCGGAGGACAGGGGTACTATGGCTACACCTTC
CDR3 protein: CASGGQGYYGYTF

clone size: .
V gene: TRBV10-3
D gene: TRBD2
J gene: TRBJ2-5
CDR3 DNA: TGTGCCATCGGGACTAGCGGGGCCCAAGAGACCCAGTACTTC
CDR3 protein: CAIGTSGAQETQYF

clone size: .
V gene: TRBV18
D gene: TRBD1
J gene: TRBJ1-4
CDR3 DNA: TGTGCCAGCTCACCCGGGACAGGGGTTGAAAAACTGTTTTTT
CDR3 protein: CASSPGTGVEKLFF

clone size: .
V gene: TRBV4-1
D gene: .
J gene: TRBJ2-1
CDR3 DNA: TGCGCCAGCAGCCGGACCGGAGGGAATGAGCAGTTCTTC
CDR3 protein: CASSRTGGNEQFF

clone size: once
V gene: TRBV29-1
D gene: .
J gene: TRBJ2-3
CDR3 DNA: TGCAGCTCACGACAGGGAGGTGTAGATACGCAGTATTTT
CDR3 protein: CSSRQGGVDTQYF

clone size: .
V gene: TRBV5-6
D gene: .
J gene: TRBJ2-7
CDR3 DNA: TGTGCCAGCAGCCGTGGGACTCTCAATTCCCCCGAGCAGTACTTC
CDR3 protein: CASSRGTLNSPEQYF